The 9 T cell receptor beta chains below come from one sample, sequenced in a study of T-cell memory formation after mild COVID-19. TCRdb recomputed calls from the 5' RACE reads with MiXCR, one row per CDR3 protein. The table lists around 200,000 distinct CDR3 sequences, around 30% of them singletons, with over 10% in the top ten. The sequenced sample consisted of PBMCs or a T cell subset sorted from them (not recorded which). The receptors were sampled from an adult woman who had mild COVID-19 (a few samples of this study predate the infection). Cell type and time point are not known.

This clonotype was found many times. CDR3 sequence (DNA): TGTGCCAGCAGCCAATGGGGGGGTACGCCCTACGAGCAGTACTTC. Its protein is CASSQWGGTPYEQYF. The chain uses TRBV27 and TRBJ2-7, with 7 positions matching TRBD2. V was clipped by 6 bases and J by 2 bases; unmatched bases: 10. There are 15 residues in the CDR3. The germline V gene encodes CDR1 MNHEY and CDR2 SMNVEV (reference sequence).

CDR3 protein: CASSAATDEAFF. In DNA form, the CDR3 reads TGTGCCAGCAGTGCGGCGACCGATGAAGCTTTCTTT. The chain couples TRBV6-6 to TRBJ1-1; no clear D gene. The CDR3 covers 12 residues. V was trimmed by 5 bases and J by 7 bases, leaving 11 bases between them. Germline V gene data show CDR1 as MNHNY and CDR2 as SVGAGI (reference sequence).

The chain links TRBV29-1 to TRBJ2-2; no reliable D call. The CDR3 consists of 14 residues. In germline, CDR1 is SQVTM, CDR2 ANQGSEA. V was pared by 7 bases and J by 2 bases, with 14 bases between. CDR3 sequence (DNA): TGCAGCGGGTCAGGCGCGAGTAACACCGGGGAGCTGTTTTTT. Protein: CSGSGASNTGELFF.

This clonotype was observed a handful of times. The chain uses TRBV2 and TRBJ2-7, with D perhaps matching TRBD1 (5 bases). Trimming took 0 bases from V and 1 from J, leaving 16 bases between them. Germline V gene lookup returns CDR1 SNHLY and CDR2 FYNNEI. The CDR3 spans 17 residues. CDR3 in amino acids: CASSEALAGPRSYEQYF. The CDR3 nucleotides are TGTGCCAGCAGTGAAGCGCTTGCAGGGCCTAGGTCCTACGAGCAGTACTTC.

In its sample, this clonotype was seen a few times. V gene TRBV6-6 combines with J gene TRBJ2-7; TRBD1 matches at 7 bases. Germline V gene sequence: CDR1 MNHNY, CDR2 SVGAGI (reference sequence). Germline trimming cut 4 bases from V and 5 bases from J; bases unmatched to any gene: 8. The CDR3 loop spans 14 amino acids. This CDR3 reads CASSLGTEGNEQYF. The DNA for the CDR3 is TGTGCCAGCAGTTTGGGGACAGAGGGAAACGAGCAGTACTTC.

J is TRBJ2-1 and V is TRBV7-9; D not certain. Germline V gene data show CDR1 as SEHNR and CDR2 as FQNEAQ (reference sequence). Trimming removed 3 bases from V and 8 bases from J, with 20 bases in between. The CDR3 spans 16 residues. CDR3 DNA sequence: TGTGCCAGCAGCTTCGCCGTTGTCTTGGCGTACGATGAGCAGTTCTTC. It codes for CASSFAVVLAYDEQFF.

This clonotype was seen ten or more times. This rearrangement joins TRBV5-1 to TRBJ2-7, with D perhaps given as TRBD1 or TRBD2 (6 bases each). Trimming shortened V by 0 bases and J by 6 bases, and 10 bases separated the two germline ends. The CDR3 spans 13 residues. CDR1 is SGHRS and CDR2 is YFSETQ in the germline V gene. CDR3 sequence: CASSLGGAGEQYF. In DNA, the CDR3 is TGCGCCAGCAGCTTGGGGGGGGCTGGCGAGCAGTACTTC.

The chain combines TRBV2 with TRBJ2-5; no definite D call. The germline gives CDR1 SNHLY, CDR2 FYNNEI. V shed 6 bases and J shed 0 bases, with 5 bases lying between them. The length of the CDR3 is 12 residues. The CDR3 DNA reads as TGTGCCAGCAGGGGGTACCAAGAGACCCAGTACTTC. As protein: CASRGYQETQYF.

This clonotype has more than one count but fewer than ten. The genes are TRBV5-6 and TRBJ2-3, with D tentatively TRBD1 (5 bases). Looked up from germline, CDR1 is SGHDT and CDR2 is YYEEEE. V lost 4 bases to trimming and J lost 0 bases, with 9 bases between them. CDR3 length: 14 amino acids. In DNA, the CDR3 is TGTGCCAGCAGCCGCAGGGCTAGCACAGATACGCAGTATTTT. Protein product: CASSRRASTDTQYF.